This T cell receptor beta chain came from a study of CD8 T cells in Susac syndrome. When the RNA was reverse transcribed, random hexamers were used with an input of about 0.5 to 1 ug. MiXCR, run by TCRdb on the immunoSEQ multiplex PCR reads, gives a single entry per CDR3 protein. Of 160,000 or so distinct CDR3 sequences listed, about 95% are singletons. The germline V gene encodes CDR1 DFQATT and CDR2 SNEGSKA (reference sequence). This CDR3 is 12 amino acids long. V shed 7 bases, J shed 1 base, and the junction held 3 bases outside the gene matches. The sequence derives from a human donor with Susac syndrome. Sequencing used CD4+ T cells from PBMCs. V gene TRBV20-1 combines with J gene TRBJ2-5, with 7 nucleotides matching TRBD1. The CDR3 reads CSVRGPQETQYF. The CDR3 DNA follows: TGCAGTGTGAGGGGGCCCCAAGAGACCCAGTACTTC.